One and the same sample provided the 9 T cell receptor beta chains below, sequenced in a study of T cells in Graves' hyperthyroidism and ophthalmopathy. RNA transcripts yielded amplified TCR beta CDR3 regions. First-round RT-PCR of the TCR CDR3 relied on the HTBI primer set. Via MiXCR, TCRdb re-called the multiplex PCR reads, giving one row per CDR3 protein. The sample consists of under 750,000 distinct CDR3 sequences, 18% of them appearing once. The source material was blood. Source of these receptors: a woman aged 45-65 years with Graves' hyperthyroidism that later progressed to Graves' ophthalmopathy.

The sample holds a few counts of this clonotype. CDR3 sequence (DNA): TGTGCCAGCAGCCACGGACAGTCTGAAGCTTTCTTT. Residues: CASSHGQSEAFF. The chain carries TRBV9 and TRBJ1-1, with D tentatively TRBD1 (6 bases). V was pared by 4 bases and J by 6 bases, with 10 bases between. Germline V CDR1 and CDR2: SGDLS, YYNGEE. This CDR3 region has 12 residues.

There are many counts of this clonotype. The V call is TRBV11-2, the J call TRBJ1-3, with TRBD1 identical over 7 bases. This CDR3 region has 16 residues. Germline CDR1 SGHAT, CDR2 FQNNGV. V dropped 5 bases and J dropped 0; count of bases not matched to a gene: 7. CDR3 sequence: CASSQRGTDSGNTIYF. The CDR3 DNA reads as TGTGCCAGCAGCCAGCGTGGGACAGACTCTGGAAACACCATATATTTT.

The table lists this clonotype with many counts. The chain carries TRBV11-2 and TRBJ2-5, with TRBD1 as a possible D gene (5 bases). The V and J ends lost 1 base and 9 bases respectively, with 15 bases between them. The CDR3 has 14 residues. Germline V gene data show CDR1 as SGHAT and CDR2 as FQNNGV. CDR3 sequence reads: CASSLASSRAPQYF. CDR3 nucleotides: TGTGCCAGCAGCTTAGCCTCGAGCAGGGCCCCCCAGTACTTC.

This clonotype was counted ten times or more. The CDR3 region has the DNA TGCAGTGCTAGAGAGGCGGGAAACTATGGCTACACCTTC. It encodes CSAREAGNYGYTF. The chain employs TRBV20-1 and TRBJ1-2; D remains unclear. V dropped 0 bases and J dropped 2 bases, with 7 bases sitting between them. Germline V gene data show CDR1 as DFQATT and CDR2 as SNEGSKA (reference sequence). The CDR3 length is 13 residues.

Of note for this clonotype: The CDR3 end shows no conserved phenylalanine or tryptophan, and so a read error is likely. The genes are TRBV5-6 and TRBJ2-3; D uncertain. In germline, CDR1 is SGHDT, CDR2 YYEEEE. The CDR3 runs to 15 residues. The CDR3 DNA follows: TGTGCCAGCGGCTTAGGCAGGATGTCGGCAGATACGCAGTATTCT. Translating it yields CASGLGRMSADTQYS.

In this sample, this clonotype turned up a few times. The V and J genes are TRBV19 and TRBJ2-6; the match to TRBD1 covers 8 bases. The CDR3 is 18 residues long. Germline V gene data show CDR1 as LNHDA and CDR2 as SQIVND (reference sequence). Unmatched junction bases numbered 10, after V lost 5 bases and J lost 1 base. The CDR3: CASSPRQGMRSGANVLTF. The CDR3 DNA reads TGTGCCAGTAGTCCACGACAGGGGATGAGGTCTGGGGCCAACGTCCTGACTTTC.

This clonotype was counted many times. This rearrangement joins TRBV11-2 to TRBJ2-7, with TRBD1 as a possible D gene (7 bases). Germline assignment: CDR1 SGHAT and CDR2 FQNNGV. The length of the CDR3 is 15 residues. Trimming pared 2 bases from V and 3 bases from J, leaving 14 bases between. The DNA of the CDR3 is TGTGCCAGCAGCTTACAGGAGGGGGCCCTCTACGAGCAGTACTTC. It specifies CASSLQEGALYEQYF.

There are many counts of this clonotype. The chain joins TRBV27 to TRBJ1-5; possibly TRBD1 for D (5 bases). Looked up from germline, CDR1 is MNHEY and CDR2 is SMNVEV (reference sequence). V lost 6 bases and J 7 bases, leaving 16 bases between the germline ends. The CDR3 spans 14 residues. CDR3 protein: CASSRAGVEQPQHF. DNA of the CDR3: TGTGCCAGCAGCAGGGCCGGGGTTGAACAGCCCCAGCATTTT.

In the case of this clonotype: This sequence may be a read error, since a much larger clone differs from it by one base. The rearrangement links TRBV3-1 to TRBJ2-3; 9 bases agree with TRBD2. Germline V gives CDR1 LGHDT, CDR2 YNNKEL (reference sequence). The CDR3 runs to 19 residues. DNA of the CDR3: TGTGCCAGCAGCCAAGTTGCTCGCGGGGGGGCACCGGGCACAGATACGCGGTATTTT. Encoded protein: CASSQVARGGAPGTDTRYF.